The clone carrying this TCR beta chain showed up just once. This sample was included in a study of blood T cell repertoires in COVID-19. Study as a whole: Acute-phase and convalescent COVID-19 samples originated in the United States, Italy and Spain. Nucleic acid was either cDNA or gDNA, and it came from T cells, B-cell-depleted T cells, or PBMCs.

Original processing notes: Estimation of nucleated cell counts was performed using reference gene primer amplification. TCRdb keeps only in-frame clones here, not all; method: immunoSEQ multiplex PCR. V and J calls and clone size come straight from that table; D and trimming were deduced from the DNA. The table lists roughly 73,000 clones, roughly 84% of them singletons. Looked up from germline, CDR1 is LGHNA and CDR2 is YSLEER. This CDR3 is built from 16 residues. V lost 0 bases, J lost 2 bases, and 11 bases lay in between. The chain has TRBV4-3 and TRBJ1-3; D possibly corresponds to TRBD1 (5 bases). Sequencing was performed on peripheral blood. The receptor was isolated from a woman of 80 years or more with active or convalescent COVID-19. The CDR3 DNA reads as TGCGCCAGCAGCCAAGAGCGTCGGGGGGCTGGAAACACCATATATTTT. Translating it yields CASSQERRGAGNTIYF.